This T cell receptor beta chain was captured by sequencing in a study of blood T cells in healthy people across ages. Together with a sample-barcoded 5' primer, a J-beta primer mix was included in a second PCR lasting about 6 to 11 cycles. TCRdb analysed the 5' RACE reads with MiXCR anew, one entry per CDR3 protein. The table lists roughly 860,000 distinct CDR3 sequences, 60% to 80% of them singletons. The CDR3 contains 13 residues. Trimming stripped 7 bases from V and 5 bases from J, with 13 bases between. Germline CDR1 and CDR2: LGHNA and YNFKEQ. This clonotype showed up many times. Total RNA extracted from each sample amounted to at least 5.5 micrograms.

What was sequenced was blood. The rearrangement uses TRBV4-2 and TRBJ2-3, with D perhaps matching TRBD2 (5 bases). This sequence was found in a man aged 25-40 years in good health. CDR3 protein: CASTRRAEDTQYF. CDR3 bases: TGTGCCAGCACCCGGAGAGCGGAAGATACGCAGTATTTT.